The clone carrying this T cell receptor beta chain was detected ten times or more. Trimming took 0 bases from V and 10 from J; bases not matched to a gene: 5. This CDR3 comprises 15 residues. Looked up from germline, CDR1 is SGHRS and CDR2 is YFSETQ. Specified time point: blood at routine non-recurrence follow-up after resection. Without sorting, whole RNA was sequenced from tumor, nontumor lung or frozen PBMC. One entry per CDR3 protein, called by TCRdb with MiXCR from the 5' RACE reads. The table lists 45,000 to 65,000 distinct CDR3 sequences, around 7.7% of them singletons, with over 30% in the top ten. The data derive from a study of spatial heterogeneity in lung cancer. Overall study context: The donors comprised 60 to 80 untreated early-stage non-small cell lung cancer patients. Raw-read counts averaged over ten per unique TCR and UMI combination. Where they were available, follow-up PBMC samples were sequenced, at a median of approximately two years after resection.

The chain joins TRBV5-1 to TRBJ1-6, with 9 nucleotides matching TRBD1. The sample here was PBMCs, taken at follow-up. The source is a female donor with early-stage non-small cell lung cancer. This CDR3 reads CASSLAGTGYSPLHF. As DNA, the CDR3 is TGCGCCAGCAGCTTGGCCGGGACAGGGTACTCACCCCTCCACTTT. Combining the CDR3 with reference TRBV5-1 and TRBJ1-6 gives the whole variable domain KAGVTQTPRYLIKTRGQQVTLSCSPISGHRSVSWYQQTPGQGLQFLFEYFSETQRNKGNFPGRFSGRQFSNSRSEMNVSTLELGDSALYLCASSLAGTGYSPLHFGNGTRLTVT.